Listed below are T cell receptor beta chains from one sample, sequenced in a study of T cells in Graves' hyperthyroidism and ophthalmopathy. MiXCR was run by TCRdb on the multiplex PCR reads, yielding one entry per CDR3 protein. The sample lists a few hundred thousand distinct CDR3 sequences; roughly 50% were seen once. The sample taken for sequencing was peripheral blood or thyroid tissue (not recorded which). The origin of the receptors is a woman between 18 and 30 years old with Graves' hyperthyroidism. The CDR3 runs from the conserved cysteine through the conserved F or W. Each record gives: V gene, J gene, clone size, CDR3 protein. Clone sizes are given selectively: once, few, many, or a class where the clone is expanded.

TRBV14,TRBJ2-2,NA,CASSLRLGTGGSTGELIF
TRBV20-1,TRBJ1-4,many,CSARDRKGEKLFF
TRBV7-8,TRBJ2-3,few,CASSFGGADTQYF
TRBV7-9,TRBJ1-2,many,CASSLPWKPYGYTF
TRBV3-1,TRBJ1-4,few,CASSADRGYESNEKLFF
TRBV9,TRBJ1-4,many,CASSETSSNEKLFF
TRBV7-9,TRBJ1-5,NA,CASSCTGTGKPQHF
TRBV7-2,TRBJ1-1,many,CASSPYQTIEAFF
TRBV6-5,TRBJ1-4,many,CASRVDGTNEKLFF
TRBV5-6,TRBJ1-2,NA,CASSQSQAHYGYTF
TRBV24-1,TRBJ2-6,NA,CATSDSWGAGANVLTF
TRBV10-3,TRBJ1-2,NA,CAISQRDRDYGYTF
TRBV4-1,TRBJ1-1,many,CASSLPSGNTEAFF
TRBV7-2,TRBJ2-7,NA,CASSPLLYRGRVDNEQYF
TRBV7-3,TRBJ1-1,NA,CASSLDRESQEAFF
TRBV24-1,TRBJ1-1,many,CATRGGAMNTEAFF
TRBV6-1,TRBJ2-5,many,CASRPQGYQETQYF
TRBV20-1,TRBJ2-5,NA,CSARDTSGVWRSIQETQYF
TRBV10-1,TRBJ2-5,NA,CASSQEVTDPQYF
TRBV10-3,TRBJ1-2,many,CAISERQGNYGYTF
TRBV20-1,TRBJ2-7,NA,CSAGGLAGGEDEQYF
TRBV7-7,TRBJ2-7,NA,CASSVFGQSLRF
TRBV2,TRBJ1-2,few,CASSPGTESPNYGYTF
TRBV14,TRBJ1-2,many,CASSQDRQYSGYTF
TRBV7-9,TRBJ2-7,NA,CASRTTSGGTYEQYF
TRBV30,TRBJ1-1,NA,CAWSAGFLGPNTEAFF
TRBV29-1,TRBJ2-1,few,CSAHGLAGPNNEQFF
TRBV29-1,TRBJ2-5,many,CSVGQGETQYF
TRBV6-6,TRBJ1-1,NA,CASSYSRGTSNTEAFF
TRBV3-1,TRBJ2-7,few,CASSQNTGDHEQYF
TRBV5-4,TRBJ1-4,NA,CASSYGTENRGGEKLFF
TRBV7-9,TRBJ2-3,few,CASSLVPGLGTDTQYF
TRBV6-6,TRBJ2-7,many,CASSYGERENEQYF
TRBV15,TRBJ1-1,once,CATSREVGTATEAFF
TRBV5-1,TRBJ2-7,many,CASSPGSSYEQYF
TRBV24-1,TRBJ2-1,NA,CATSDLAGAGEQFF
TRBV28,TRBJ2-5,few,CASSSSFRTGGPETQYF
TRBV24-1,TRBJ2-2,NA,CATSGTGQGSCFF
TRBV7-9,TRBJ2-5,many,CASSFSTSGSETQYF
TRBV5-4,TRBJ2-1,many,CASSLENWQPLYNEQFF
TRBV24-1,TRBJ2-1,once,CATSDLDSGSVYEQFF
TRBV12-3/TRBV12-4,TRBJ2-7,many,CASSLGLPGEQYF
TRBV5-1,TRBJ1-1,many,CASSLFNKAFF
TRBV29-1,TRBJ1-3,NA,CSSRDRTPGNTIYF
TRBV7-2,TRBJ1-1,NA,CASSSRRDGTLNTEAFF
TRBV6-2/TRBV6-3,TRBJ2-7,many,CASSYSTREASYEQYF
TRBV29-1,TRBJ1-5,NA,CSVDPGQQETQHF
TRBV5-1,TRBJ2-5,many,CASTAGGFRETQYF
TRBV9,TRBJ2-5,many,CASSQGTSGTGETQYF
TRBV4-1,TRBJ1-2,NA,CASSQDWRAGGIYGYTF
TRBV7-3,TRBJ2-6,many,CASSLSLPLAGANVLTF
TRBV29-1,TRBJ2-7,NA,CSVEGPREGYNEQYF
TRBV6-2/TRBV6-3,TRBJ1-5,many,CASSLYRGWNQPQHF